The clone carrying this TCR beta chain was seen more than once but under ten times. This entry comes from a study of control samples from healthy donors and cancer patients. Data came from immunoSEQ multiplex PCR; TCRdb stores just in-frame clones and leaves some out. The sample includes about 160,000 clones, over 85% seen only once; the top ten take 8.5%. Germline V CDR1 and CDR2: LNHDA, SQIVND (reference sequence). This CDR3 region has 14 residues. Trimming at V came to 5 bases and at J to 2 bases, leaving 5 bases not matched to a gene. Sequences were obtained from blood. The chain combines TRBV19 with TRBJ2-7, with 8 bases matching TRBD1. The clonotype originates from a woman aged 40 to 50 in good health. The CDR3 bases are TGTGCCAGTAGTGCCGGACAGGGAACCTACGAGCAGTACTTC. Translating it yields CASSAGQGTYEQYF.